Below are 26 T cell receptor beta chains sequenced from a single sample in a study of T-cell reconstitution after alpha-beta-depleted transplantation in children (dated by TCRdb to the mid-2010s). The library was prepared using PCR. The sample was run on an Illumina HiSeq 2500. To normalize quantification of the TCRbeta repertoire, the TCR libraries were built with molecular barcoding that relied on unique molecular identifiers. The public reads were reanalyzed by TCRdb: fastp trimming at Q25, MiXCR alignment, in-frame beta chains only. When rows share a CDR3 protein, they turn into one entry using the most common DNA and genes. Recorded for this sample are about 460,000 distinct CDR3 sequences; about 10% of them occurred a single time. Roughly 2.1% of the sample is in the top ten clones. In light of the paper, this sample's treatment or condition label describes: allogeneic hematopoietic cell transplantation with graft depleted of TCRalphabeta T cells and CD19 B cells.

Sequencing was performed on PBMCs, taken before TCRalphabeta/CD19-depleted stem cell transplant. These receptors all come from a child aged 2-15 years with inherited bone marrow failure, due to receive a stem cell transplant.

This clonotype was found many times. This chain links TRBV12-3 or TRBV12-4 with TRBJ2-7; the D is unclear. V was cut by 4 bases and J by 2 bases, with 9 bases left in between. This CDR3 is 13 amino acids long. The CDR3 protein is CASSWSGTYEQYF. The CDR3 DNA reads as TGTGCCAGCAGTTGGTCAGGCACCTACGAGCAGTACTTC.

The sample holds a few counts of this clonotype. V gene TRBV7-2 combines with J gene TRBJ2-7; 9 bases map to TRBD2. Germline V gives CDR1 SGHTA, CDR2 FQGNSA. J lost 6 bases, V lost 5 bases, and 5 bases had no gene match. This CDR3 contains 13 residues. The CDR3 DNA reads TGTGCCAGCAGCCCAGGACTAGCGCGCGAGCAGTACTTC. Translating gives CASSPGLAREQYF.

This rearrangement joins TRBV20-1 to TRBJ1-5; D gene unclear. V dropped 2 bases and J dropped 5 bases, with 10 bases sitting between them. Germline CDR1 and CDR2: DFQATT and SNEGSKA (reference sequence). The CDR3 covers 13 residues. The CDR3 sequence: CSARQSDYQPQHF. CDR3 nucleotide sequence: TGCAGTGCTAGACAGTCGGATTATCAGCCCCAGCATTTT.

This clonotype was counted many times. The chain joins TRBV28 to TRBJ2-7; 14 bases line up with TRBD2. V dropped 10 bases and J dropped 3; count of bases not matched to a gene: 11. Germline lookup yields CDR1 MDHEN and CDR2 SYDVKM. This CDR3 contains 16 residues. The CDR3 nucleotides read TGTGCCACAATTGAACGCGGGACTAGCGGGAGCTACGAGCAGTACTTC. Translation: CATIERGTSGSYEQYF.

This clonotype was seen at least ten times. The CDR3 loop is CASSFQGADTQYF. Here the CDR3 DNA reads TGTGCCAGCAGCTTTCAGGGGGCAGATACGCAGTATTTT. V and J are TRBV7-2 and TRBJ2-3; TRBD1 matches 7 bases. The CDR3 is 13 residues long. Germline trimming cut 3 bases from V and 4 bases from J; bases unmatched to any gene: 1. Per germline, CDR1 SGHTA and CDR2 FQGNSA.

The chain uses TRBV14 and TRBJ2-6; D is undetermined. The germline V gene encodes CDR1 SGHDN and CDR2 FVKESK. Trimming took 8 bases from V and 0 from J, leaving 8 bases between them. The CDR3 has 14 residues. CDR3 nucleotide sequence: TGTGCCAGCGGCCGGAGCTCTGGGGCCAACGTCCTGACTTTC. Translated, it gives CASGRSSGANVLTF. Drawing the rest from reference TRBV14 and TRBJ2-6, the complete variable domain is EAGVTQFPSHSVIEKGQTVTLRCDPISGHDNLYWYRRVMGKEIKFLLHFVKESKQDESGMPNNRFLAERTGGTYSTLKVQPAELEDSGVYFCASGRSSGANVLTFGAGSRLTVL.

In its sample, this clonotype was seen once. J is TRBJ2-5 and V is TRBV19, with D maybe TRBD2 (7 bases). V lost 7 bases to trimming and J lost 2 bases, with 11 bases between them. CDR1 is LNHDA and CDR2 is SQIVND in the germline V gene (reference sequence). This CDR3 comprises 13 residues. The CDR3: CASTRGGQETQYF. CDR3 sequence (DNA): TGTGCCAGTACAAGGGGGGGGCAAGAGACCCAGTACTTC.

The sample holds many counts of this clonotype. V gene TRBV27 combines with J gene TRBJ2-7, with 7 bases identical to TRBD1. The length of the CDR3 is 14 residues. The V gene's germline CDR1 is MNHEY and CDR2 SMNVEV (reference sequence). V gave up 0 bases and J gave up 5 bases; unmatched junction bases: 4. CDR3 region: CASSLSGGFHEQYF. CDR3 DNA: TGTGCCAGCAGTTTATCAGGGGGCTTCCACGAGCAGTACTTC.

This clonotype was recorded at least ten times. The V and J genes are TRBV6-5 and TRBJ1-2, with TRBD1 as a possible D gene (6 bases). CDR3 length: 14 residues. Germline CDR1 and CDR2: MNHEY and SVGAGI. The V gene lost 0 bases and the J gene lost 10 bases, with 15 bases spanning the gap. The CDR3 DNA reads TGTGCCAGCAGTTACTCGGACAGCGAAATTTTCTACACCTTC. It specifies CASSYSDSEIFYTF.

There are many counts of this clonotype. The V gene is TRBV27, the J gene TRBJ2-5; weak D call: TRBD1 (6 bases). The CDR3 length is 13 residues. Trimming stripped 4 bases from V and 4 bases from J, with 10 bases between. Per the germline V gene, CDR1 is MNHEY and CDR2 is SMNVEV (reference sequence). The CDR3 DNA reads as TGTGCCAGCAGTTCCCCAGGGGTAGAGACCCAGTACTTC. It codes for CASSSPGVETQYF.

This clonotype was found many times. V and J are TRBV20-1 and TRBJ2-3; D not resolved. The CDR3 has 15 amino acids. Germline CDR1 is DFQATT and CDR2 is SNEGSKA (reference sequence). V was pared by 3 bases and J by 6 bases, with 19 bases between. The CDR3 nucleotides read TGCAGTGCTAGGCGATCTGCAACCCTCGGGGATACGCAGTATTTT. Translated, it gives CSARRSATLGDTQYF.

V usage is TRBV5-1 and J usage is TRBJ2-3; 11 positions match TRBD2. Germline CDR1 is SGHRS and CDR2 is YFSETQ. There are 18 residues in the CDR3. The junction had 8 bases not matched to a gene; V was cut back by 2 bases and J by 0 bases. CDR3 sequence (DNA): TGCGCCAGCAGCTTAACTAGCGGGAGCCGAGTTAGCACAGATACGCAGTATTTT. It translates to CASSLTSGSRVSTDTQYF.

This clonotype occurred many times. The chain has TRBV15 and TRBJ2-1, with 11 bases matching TRBD2. J gave up 4 bases and V 8 bases, and 4 bases lay outside the gene matches. The CDR3 is 14 amino acids. The germline CDR1 and CDR2 sequences are LNHNV and YYDKDF (reference sequence). The CDR3 DNA is TGTGCCACCCGACTAGCGGGACTTTACAATGAGCAGTTCTTC. It encodes CATRLAGLYNEQFF.

This clonotype turned up a few times. The chain couples TRBV28 to TRBJ2-7; D gene unclear. Trimming cost V 4 bases and J 3 bases, with 16 bases left between them. The CDR3 runs 15 residues. Per the germline V gene, CDR1 is MDHEN and CDR2 is SYDVKM. DNA of the CDR3: TGTGCCAGCAGTTATGAGACGGGCGGAGACTACGAGCAGTACTTC. Amino acid sequence: CASSYETGGDYEQYF.

This clonotype has at least ten counts. V and J are TRBV7-9 and TRBJ2-1, with TRBD2 matching 15 bases. CDR3 length equals 17 residues. The V segment lost 2 bases and the J segment 6 bases; nucleotides outside the gene matches: 5. Germline values: CDR1 SEHNR, CDR2 FQNEAQ (reference sequence). The CDR3 is CASSLWGTSGRSNEQFF. As DNA, the CDR3 is TGTGCCAGCAGCTTATGGGGGACTAGCGGGAGGAGCAATGAGCAGTTCTTC.

Only a few counts were recorded for this clonotype. V gene TRBV5-6 combines with J gene TRBJ2-7; 9 bases match TRBD1. Losses at the gene ends were 4 bases for V and 2 bases for J; bases not matched to a gene: 10. The CDR3 totals 16 residues. CDR1 is SGHDT and CDR2 is YYEEEE in the germline V gene. CDR3: CASSAGQGLTTYEQYF. Written as DNA, the CDR3 is TGTGCCAGCAGCGCCGGACAGGGGCTTACGACCTACGAGCAGTACTTC.

This clonotype was detected ten times or more. The V gene is TRBV20-1, the J gene TRBJ2-7, with TRBD2 matching over 13 bases. CDR1 is DFQATT, CDR2 SNEGSKA, per germline (reference sequence). This CDR3 has 14 amino acids. Trimming took 6 bases from V and 4 from J; bases not matched to a gene: 6. CDR3 in amino acids: CSAKGTSGKYEQYF. The DNA of the CDR3 is TGCAGTGCAAAAGGGACTAGCGGGAAGTACGAGCAGTACTTC.

This clonotype was found many times. The chain combines TRBV7-8 with TRBJ2-7, with 10 bases lining up with TRBD2. Germline loops: CDR1 SGHVS, CDR2 FQNEAQ. The CDR3 length is 15 residues. The ends lost 2 bases at V and 2 bases at J; junction bases unmatched: 3. The CDR3 spells CASSLLLAGAYEQYF. CDR3 in DNA: TGTGCCAGCAGCTTACTCCTAGCGGGGGCCTACGAGCAGTACTTC.

This clonotype was recorded many times. The chain employs TRBV5-1 and TRBJ1-1, with D hard to call. The CDR3 length is 13 residues. CDR1 SGHRS and CDR2 YFSETQ come from the germline V gene. The germline V and J ends were trimmed by 2 bases and 2 bases, with 7 bases remaining between them. The CDR3 DNA reads TGCGCCAGCAGCTTATATGTAAACACTGAAGCTTTCTTT. It specifies CASSLYVNTEAFF.

This clonotype was picked up many times. The rearrangement uses TRBV6-5 and TRBJ1-3; 7 nucleotides align to TRBD1. V trimming: 5 bases; J trimming: 2 bases; junction bases outside the gene matches: 3. Per the germline V gene, CDR1 is MNHEY and CDR2 is SVGAGI. The CDR3 has 14 amino acids. CDR3 nucleotide sequence: TGTGCCAGCAGTACAGGGGCTCCTGGAAACACCATATATTTT. Its protein is CASSTGAPGNTIYF.

This clonotype was seen many times. The chain is built from TRBV20-1 and TRBJ2-7; weak D call: TRBD2 (6 bases). This CDR3 is 12 amino acids long. The germline V and J ends were trimmed by 1 base and 11 bases, with 15 bases remaining between them. Germline CDR1 reads DFQATT; CDR2 reads SNEGSKA (reference sequence). CDR3 in DNA: TGCAGTGCTAGAGGTGCGGGACTTCCAGAGTACTTC. This codes for CSARGAGLPEYF.

There are many counts of this clonotype. This rearrangement joins TRBV28 to TRBJ2-1; TRBD2 might be the D (5 bases). Trimming left V 8 bases short and J 0 bases short, with 14 bases between. The CDR3 is made up of 15 amino acids. Germline lookup yields CDR1 MDHEN and CDR2 SYDVKM. The CDR3 coding sequence is TGTGCCAGCGCCCCAGCCGGACTCTCCTACAATGAGCAGTTCTTC. Its translation: CASAPAGLSYNEQFF.

The sample holds many counts of this clonotype. The V and J genes are TRBV4-3 and TRBJ2-5; D not resolved. Germline CDR1 and CDR2: LGHNA and YSLEER. The CDR3 is 13 amino acids. V was pared by 0 bases and J by 9 bases, with 11 bases between. The CDR3 loop reads CASSQEVWFSQYF. In DNA, the CDR3 is TGCGCCAGCAGCCAAGAAGTCTGGTTTTCCCAGTACTTC.

This clonotype showed up many times. V gene TRBV5-4 combines with J gene TRBJ2-1, with 8 nucleotides matching TRBD1. V lost 3 bases and J lost 7; bases outside the gene matches: 12. In germline, CDR1 is SGHNT, CDR2 YYREEE (reference sequence). The CDR3 runs 16 residues. Here the CDR3 reads CASSSIPGGSRNEQFF. CDR3 nucleotides: TGTGCCAGCAGCTCAATTCCAGGGGGCTCGAGGAATGAGCAGTTCTTC.

This clonotype has ten or more counts. For the CDR3, the DNA is TGCGCCAGCAGCTTGGTGCTAGCGGGAGGGTCGAACACCGGGGAGCTGTTTTTT. Residues: CASSLVLAGGSNTGELFF. V is TRBV5-1 and J is TRBJ2-2, with 12 bases matching TRBD2. CDR1 is SGHRS, CDR2 YFSETQ, per germline. CDR3 length: 18 residues. V shed 0 bases and J 0 bases; nucleotides not matched to a gene: 3. Full variable domain (outside the CDR3, taken from reference TRBV5-1 and TRBJ2-2): KAGVTQTPRYLIKTRGQQVTLSCSPISGHRSVSWYQQTPGQGLQFLFEYFSETQRNKGNFPGRFSGRQFSNSRSEMNVSTLELGDSALYLCASSLVLAGGSNTGELFFGEGSRLTVL.

A few counts support this clonotype. The chain recombines TRBV20-1 with TRBJ1-1; D unresolved. In germline, CDR1 is DFQATT, CDR2 SNEGSKA (reference sequence). This CDR3 is built from 11 residues. V was clipped by 8 bases and J by 1 base, with 8 bases between them. For the CDR3, the DNA is TGCAGTACGGCAGAGAACACTGAAGCTTTCTTT. Residues: CSTAENTEAFF.